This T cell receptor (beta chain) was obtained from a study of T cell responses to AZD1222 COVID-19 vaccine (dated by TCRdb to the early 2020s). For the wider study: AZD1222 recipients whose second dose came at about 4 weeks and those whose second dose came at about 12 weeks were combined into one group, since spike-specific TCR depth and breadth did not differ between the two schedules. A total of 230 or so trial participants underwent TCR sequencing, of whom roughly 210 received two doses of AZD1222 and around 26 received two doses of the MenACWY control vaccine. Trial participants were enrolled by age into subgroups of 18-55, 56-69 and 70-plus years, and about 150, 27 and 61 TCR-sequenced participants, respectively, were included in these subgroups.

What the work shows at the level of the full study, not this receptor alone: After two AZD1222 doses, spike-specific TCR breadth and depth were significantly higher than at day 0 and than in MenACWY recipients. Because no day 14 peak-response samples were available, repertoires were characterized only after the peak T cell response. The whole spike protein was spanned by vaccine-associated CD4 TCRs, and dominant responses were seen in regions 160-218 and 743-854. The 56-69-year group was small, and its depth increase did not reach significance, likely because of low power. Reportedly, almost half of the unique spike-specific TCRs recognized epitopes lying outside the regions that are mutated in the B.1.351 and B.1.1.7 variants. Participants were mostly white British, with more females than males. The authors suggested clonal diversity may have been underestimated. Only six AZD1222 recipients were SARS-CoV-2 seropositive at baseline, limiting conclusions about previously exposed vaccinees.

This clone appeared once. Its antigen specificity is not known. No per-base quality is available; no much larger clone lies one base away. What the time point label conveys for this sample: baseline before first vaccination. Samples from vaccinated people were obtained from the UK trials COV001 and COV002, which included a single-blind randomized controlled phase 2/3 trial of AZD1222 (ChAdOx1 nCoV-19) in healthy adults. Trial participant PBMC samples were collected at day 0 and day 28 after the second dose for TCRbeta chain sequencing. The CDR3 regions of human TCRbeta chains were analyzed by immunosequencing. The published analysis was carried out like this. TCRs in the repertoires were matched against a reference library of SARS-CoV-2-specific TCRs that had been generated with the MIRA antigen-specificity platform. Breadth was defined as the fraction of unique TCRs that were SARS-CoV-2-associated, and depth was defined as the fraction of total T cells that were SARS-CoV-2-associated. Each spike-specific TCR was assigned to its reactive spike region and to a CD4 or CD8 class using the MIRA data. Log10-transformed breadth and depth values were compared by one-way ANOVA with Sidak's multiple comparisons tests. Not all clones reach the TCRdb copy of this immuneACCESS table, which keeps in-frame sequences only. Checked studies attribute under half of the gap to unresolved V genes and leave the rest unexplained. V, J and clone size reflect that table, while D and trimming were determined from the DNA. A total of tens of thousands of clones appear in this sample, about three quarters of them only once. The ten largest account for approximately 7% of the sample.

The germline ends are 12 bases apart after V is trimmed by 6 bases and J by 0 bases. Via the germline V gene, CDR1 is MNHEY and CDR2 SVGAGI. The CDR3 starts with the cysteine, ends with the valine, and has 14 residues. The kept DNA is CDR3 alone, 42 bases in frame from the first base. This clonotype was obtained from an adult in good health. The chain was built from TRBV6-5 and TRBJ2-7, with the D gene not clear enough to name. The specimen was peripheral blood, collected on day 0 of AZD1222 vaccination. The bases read TGTGCCAGCAGACGCGAACGGCTCTCCTACGAGCAGTACGTC. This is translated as CASRRERLSYEQYV.